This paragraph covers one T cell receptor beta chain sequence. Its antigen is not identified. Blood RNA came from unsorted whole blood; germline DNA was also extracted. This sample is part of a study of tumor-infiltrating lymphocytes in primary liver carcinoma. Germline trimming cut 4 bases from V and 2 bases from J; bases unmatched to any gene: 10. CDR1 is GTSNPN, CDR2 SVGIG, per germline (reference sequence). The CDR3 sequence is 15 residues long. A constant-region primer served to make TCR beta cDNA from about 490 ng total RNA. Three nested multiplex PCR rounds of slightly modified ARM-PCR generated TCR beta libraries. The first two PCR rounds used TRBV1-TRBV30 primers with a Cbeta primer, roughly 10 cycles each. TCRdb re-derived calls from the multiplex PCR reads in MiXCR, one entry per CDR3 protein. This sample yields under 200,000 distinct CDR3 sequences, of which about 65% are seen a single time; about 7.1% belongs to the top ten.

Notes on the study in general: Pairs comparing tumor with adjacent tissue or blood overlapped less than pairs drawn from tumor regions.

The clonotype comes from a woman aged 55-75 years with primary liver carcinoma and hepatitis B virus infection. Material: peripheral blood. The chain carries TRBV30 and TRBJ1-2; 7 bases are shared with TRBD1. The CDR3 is CAWTPVGQRNYGYTF. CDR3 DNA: TGTGCCTGGACCCCCGTGGGACAGCGGAACTATGGCTACACCTTC.